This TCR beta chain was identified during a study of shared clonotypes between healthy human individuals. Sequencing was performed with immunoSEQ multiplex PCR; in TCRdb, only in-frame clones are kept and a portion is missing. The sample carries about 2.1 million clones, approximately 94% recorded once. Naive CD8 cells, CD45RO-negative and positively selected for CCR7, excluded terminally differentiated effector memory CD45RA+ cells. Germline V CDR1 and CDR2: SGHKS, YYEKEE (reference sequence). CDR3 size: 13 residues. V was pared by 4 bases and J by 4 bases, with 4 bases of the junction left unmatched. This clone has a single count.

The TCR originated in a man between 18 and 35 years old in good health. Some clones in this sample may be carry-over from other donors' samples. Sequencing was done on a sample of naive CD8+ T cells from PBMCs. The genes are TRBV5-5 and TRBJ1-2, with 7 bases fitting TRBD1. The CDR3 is CASSPDRTYGYTF. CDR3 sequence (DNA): TGTGCCAGCAGCCCGGACAGGACCTATGGCTACACCTTC.